This entry features one T cell receptor beta chain sequence. Its antigen remains unidentified. Per-nucleotide qualities are absent, and no much larger clonotype sits a single base away. This entry is derived from a study of blood T cell repertoires in COVID-19 (dated by TCRdb to the early 2020s). With respect to the entire study: Samples covering the acute and convalescent phases of COVID-19 were provided by collaborators in the United States, Italy and Spain. The repertoires were made available in a free public database intended to serve as a resource for research on the immune response to SARS-CoV-2. Subjects who had been exposed to COVID-19, were actively infected with it, or had recovered from it provided the deeply sampled blood TCRbeta repertoires that made up the dataset. HLA class I and class II types, where available, came from metadata supplied by the sample provider rather than from assay-based typing. The samples were drawn from the first 160 participants of the ongoing ImmuneRACE study and from 1,254 subjects provided by 6 global collaborators. A de-identified subject ID, COVID-19 status, age in years and sex were almost always included in the sample metadata. The prospective study material was composed of cDNA or gDNA derived from T cells, B-cell-depleted T cells, or PBMCs. Broad study findings and their caveats: The quantity of clinical and demographic metadata differed by source and by participant and was supplied without curation.

Participants in the prospective study were enrolled through a virtual design, were aged about 18 to 90 years, and lived in roughly 25 United States geographic areas. In the prospective study, participants were assigned to cohorts based on the clinical history participants reported in a screening survey and a study questionnaire. ImmuneRACE Cohort 3 recovered participants were defined by two consecutive negative NP/OP PCR tests, healthcare professional clearance, or symptom resolution. In the prospective study, whole blood, serum and a nasopharyngeal or oropharyngeal swab were collected from each participant by mobile phlebotomists. Additional blood draws and questionnaires over an approximately two-month period could optionally be provided by prospective study participants. Blood samples from the prospective study were shipped frozen or at room temperature prior to DNA extraction. The immunoSEQ Assay, a bias-controlled multiplex PCR, was used to amplify TCRbeta CDR3 regions from genomic DNA. The original pipeline was this. Within the assay, amplification of reference gene primers was used to estimate how many nucleated cells each sample contained. To quantify the absolute abundance of each unique TCRbeta CDR3 rearrangement, sequence reads were collapsed and filtered. For each sample, productive Simpson clonality was calculated by taking the square root of Simpson's diversity index across productive rearrangements. The immuneACCESS repertoire file appears here via TCRdb, limited to in-frame rearrangements. These files lack a portion of the clones; in checked studies, under half of the deficit traces to unresolved V genes, and the cause of the others is not known. V and J calls and clone size are given by that table; D and trimming were obtained from the DNA. This sample has a few hundred thousand clones in its table, and 86% of those were observed once. The ten largest make up less than 4.5% of the sample.

From its cysteine to its phenylalanine, the CDR3 spans 15 amino acids. Of all the DNA, just the CDR3 is kept, 45 bases in frame from base 1. As encoded in the germline V gene (reference sequence), CDR1 is LNHNV while CDR2 is YYDKDF. A distance of 19 bases separates the germline ends of V and J, which lose 7 bases and 4 bases respectively. The TCR comes from a man in his thirties or forties who had recovered from COVID-19. Sequenced: PBMCs or T cells enriched from blood (not recorded which). The chain links TRBV15 with TRBJ1-1; no D gene is confidently identified. The CDR3 here reads CATISGAPPGTEAFF. Read as DNA, the sequence is TGTGCCACCATCAGCGGTGCCCCTCCGGGCACTGAAGCTTTCTTT.